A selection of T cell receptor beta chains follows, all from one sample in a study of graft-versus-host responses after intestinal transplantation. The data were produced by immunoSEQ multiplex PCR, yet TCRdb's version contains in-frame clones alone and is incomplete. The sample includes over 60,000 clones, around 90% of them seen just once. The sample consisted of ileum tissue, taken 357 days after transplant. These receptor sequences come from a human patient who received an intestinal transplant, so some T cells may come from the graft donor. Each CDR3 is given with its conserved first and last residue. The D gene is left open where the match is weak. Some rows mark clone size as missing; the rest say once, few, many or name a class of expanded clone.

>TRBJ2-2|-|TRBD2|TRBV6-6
CASSIAGGADTGELFF
TGTGCCAGCTCCATAGCGGGAGGGGCGGACACCGGGGAGCTGTTTTTT
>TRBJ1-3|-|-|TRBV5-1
CASSRARQVGPGNTIYF
TGCGCCAGCAGCCGCGCCCGCCAGGTCGGTCCTGGAAACACCATATATTTT
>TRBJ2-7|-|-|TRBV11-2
CASSPRGAPSYEQYF
TGTGCCAGCAGCCCGAGGGGGGCCCCTTCCTACGAGCAGTACTTC
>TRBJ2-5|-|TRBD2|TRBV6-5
CASSYGRGETQYF
TGTGCCAGCAGTTACGGGCGGGGGGAGACCCAGTACTTC
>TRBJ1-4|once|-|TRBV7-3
CASSGGTNEKLFF
TGTGCCAGCAGTGGGGGAACTAATGAAAAACTGTTTTTT
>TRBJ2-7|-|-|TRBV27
CASSLYGLGYEQYF
TGTGCCAGCAGTTTATATGGCCTTGGCTACGAGCAGTACTTC
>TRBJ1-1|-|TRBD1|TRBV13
CASSLSQGAGSEAFF
TGTGCCAGCAGCTTATCGCAGGGGGCTGGAAGTGAAGCTTTCTTT
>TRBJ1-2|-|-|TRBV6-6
CASSYKGEYYGYTF
TGTGCCAGCAGTTATAAGGGAGAATACTATGGCTACACCTTC
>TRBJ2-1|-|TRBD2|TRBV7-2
CASSLYSITAGAYNEQFF
TGTGCCAGCAGCTTATACAGTATTACAGCGGGAGCGTACAATGAGCAGTTCTTC
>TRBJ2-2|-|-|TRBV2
CASSEEYNTGELFF
TGTGCCAGCAGTGAAGAATATAACACCGGGGAGCTGTTTTTT
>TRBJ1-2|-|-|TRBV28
CASSPAPTGTHGYTF
TGTGCCAGCAGTCCCGCACCAACAGGGACCCATGGCTACACCTTC
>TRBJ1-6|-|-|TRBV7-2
CASSLDSNNSPLHF
TGTGCCAGCAGCTTGGACAGCAATAATTCACCCCTCCACTTT
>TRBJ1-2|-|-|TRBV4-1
CASSQGVRTENGYTF
TGCGCCAGCAGCCAAGGGGTTAGGACAGAAAATGGCTACACCTTC
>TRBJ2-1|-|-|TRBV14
CASSQEYYGNEQFF
TGTGCCAGCAGCCAAGAGTATTACGGGAATGAGCAGTTCTTC
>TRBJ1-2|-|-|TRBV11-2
CASSLGGIYYGYTF
TGTGCCAGCAGCTTAGGTGGGATTTACTATGGCTACACCTTC
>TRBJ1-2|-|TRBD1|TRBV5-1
CASSFSAGTGGLYGYTF
TGCGCCAGCAGCTTTTCCGCCGGGACAGGGGGCCTGTATGGCTACACCTTC
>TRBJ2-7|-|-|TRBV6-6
CASSSGGSDEQYF
TGTGCCAGCAGTTCCGGCGGCTCTGACGAGCAGTACTTC
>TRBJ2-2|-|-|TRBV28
CASSLVGQELFF
TGTGCCAGCAGTTTAGTCGGGCAGGAGCTGTTTTTT